This TCR beta chain comes out of a study of neurological immune-mediated disorders. 2 million unsorted PBMCs were stored in RNAlater at -80 °C before RNA extraction. The cDNA was produced through 5'RACE with 10-nucleotide random UMIs. TCRdb redid the calling of the 5' RACE reads with MiXCR, one entry per CDR3 protein. The profile shows about 55,000 distinct CDR3 sequences, around 4.4% of them singletons. This clonotype was observed at least ten times. CDR3 size: 17 residues. The V and J ends lost 8 bases and 3 bases, in that order; junction bases with no gene match: 11. The germline gives CDR1 MNHEY, CDR2 SVGAGI.

The TCR originated in a man aged 45-65 years with multiple sclerosis. The J gene is TRBJ2-2, the V gene TRBV6-5; TRBD2 matches 11 bases. The sequenced sample consisted of PBMCs. The CDR3 DNA reads TGTGCCAGCGGCCATCTTCTAGCGGGGGGATACACCGGGGAGCTGTTTTTT. Its protein product is CASGHLLAGGYTGELFF.